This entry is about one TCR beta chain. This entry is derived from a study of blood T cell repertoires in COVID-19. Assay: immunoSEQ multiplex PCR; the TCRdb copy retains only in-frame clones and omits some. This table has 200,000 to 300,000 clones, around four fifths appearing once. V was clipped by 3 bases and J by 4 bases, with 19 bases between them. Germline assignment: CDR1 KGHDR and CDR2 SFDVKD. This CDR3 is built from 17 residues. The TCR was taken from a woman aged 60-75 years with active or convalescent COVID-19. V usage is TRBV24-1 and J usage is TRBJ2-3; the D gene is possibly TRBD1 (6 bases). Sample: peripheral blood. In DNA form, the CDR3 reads TGTGCCACCAGTGATCGGACTGGGGGCAAAATGTCAGATACGCAGTATTTT. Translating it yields CATSDRTGGKMSDTQYF.